This TCR beta chain originates from a study of T cell repertoires in cytomegalovirus infection. V gave up 1 base and J gave up 4 bases, with 11 bases separating them. CDR1 and CDR2 from the germline V gene are SGHAT and FQNNGV. This CDR3 spans 15 amino acids. Regarding this clonotype: Its antigen remains unidentified.

TCRdb analysed the reads with MiXCR anew, one entry per CDR3 protein. This sample has about 740,000 distinct CDR3 sequences; 33% occur once, and the top ten carry 15% to 20%. V gene TRBV11-2 combines with J gene TRBJ2-1, with D uncertain. Specimen: cultured PBMCs, collected from culture after CMV antigen stimulation. This receptor was identified in a human donor in good health (CMV status not recorded). Some clones in this sample may be carry-over from other donors' samples. The CDR3 is CASSLAPNLYNEQFF. In DNA form, the CDR3 reads TGTGCCAGCAGCTTAGCCCCTAACCTATACAATGAGCAGTTCTTC.